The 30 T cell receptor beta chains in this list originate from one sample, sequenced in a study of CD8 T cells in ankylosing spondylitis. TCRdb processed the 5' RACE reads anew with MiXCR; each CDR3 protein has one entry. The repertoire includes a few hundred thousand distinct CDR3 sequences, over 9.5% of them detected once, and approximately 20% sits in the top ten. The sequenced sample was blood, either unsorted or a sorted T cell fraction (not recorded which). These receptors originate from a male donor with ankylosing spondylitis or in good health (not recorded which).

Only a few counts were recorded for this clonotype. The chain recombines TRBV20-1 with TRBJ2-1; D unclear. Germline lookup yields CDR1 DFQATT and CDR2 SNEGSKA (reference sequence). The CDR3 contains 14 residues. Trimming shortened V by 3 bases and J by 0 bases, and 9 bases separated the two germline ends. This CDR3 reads CSARVVSSYNEQFF. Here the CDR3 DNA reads TGCAGTGCTAGGGTGGTAAGCTCCTACAATGAGCAGTTCTTC.

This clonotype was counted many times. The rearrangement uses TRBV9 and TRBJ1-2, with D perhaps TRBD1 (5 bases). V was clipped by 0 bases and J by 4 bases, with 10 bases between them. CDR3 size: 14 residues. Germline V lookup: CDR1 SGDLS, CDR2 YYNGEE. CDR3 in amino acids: CASSVDGTPYGYTF. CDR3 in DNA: TGTGCCAGCAGCGTAGATGGGACGCCCTATGGCTACACCTTC.

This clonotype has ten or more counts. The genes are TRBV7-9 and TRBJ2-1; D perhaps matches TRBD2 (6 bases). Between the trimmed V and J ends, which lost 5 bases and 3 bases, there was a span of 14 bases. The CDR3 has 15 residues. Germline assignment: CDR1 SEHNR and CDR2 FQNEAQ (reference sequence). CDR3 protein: CASSPRAGSYNEQFF. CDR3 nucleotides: TGTGCCAGCAGCCCCCGGGCGGGGAGCTACAATGAGCAGTTCTTC.

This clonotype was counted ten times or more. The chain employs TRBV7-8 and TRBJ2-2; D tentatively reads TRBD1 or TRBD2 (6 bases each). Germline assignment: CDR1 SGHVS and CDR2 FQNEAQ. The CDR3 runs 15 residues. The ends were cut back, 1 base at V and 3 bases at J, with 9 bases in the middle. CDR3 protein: CASSLEGGYTGELFF. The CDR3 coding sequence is TGTGCCAGCAGCTTAGAAGGGGGGTACACCGGGGAGCTGTTTTTT.

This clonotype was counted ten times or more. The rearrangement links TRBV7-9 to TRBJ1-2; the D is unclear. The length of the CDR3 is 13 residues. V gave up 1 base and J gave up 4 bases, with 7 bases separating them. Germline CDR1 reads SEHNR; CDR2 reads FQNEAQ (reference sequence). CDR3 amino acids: CASSLEKAYGYTF. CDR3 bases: TGTGCCAGCAGCTTAGAGAAAGCCTATGGCTACACCTTC.

The CDR3 sequence: CASSPRAGQSTGELFF. CDR3 DNA sequence: TGTGCCAGCAGCCCCCGTGCGGGGCAGAGCACCGGGGAGCTGTTTTTT. The V and J genes are TRBV7-9 and TRBJ2-2, with D tentatively TRBD2 (6 bases). Trimming pared 5 bases from V and 4 bases from J, leaving 17 bases between. This CDR3 is 16 amino acids long. Germline CDR1 is SEHNR and CDR2 is FQNEAQ (reference sequence). Together with reference TRBV7-9 and TRBJ2-2, the CDR3 gives the full variable domain: DTGVSQNPRHKITKRGQNVTFRCDPISEHNRLYWYRQTLGQGPEFLTYFQNEAQLEKSRLLSDRFSAERPKGSFSTLEIQRTEQGDSAMYLCASSPRAGQSTGELFFGEGSRLTVL.

The DNA of the CDR3 is TGTGCCAGCAGCTTTGGTAACTCCTACGAGCAGTACTTC. The encoded protein is CASSFGNSYEQYF. The chain combines TRBV7-6 with TRBJ2-7; D not resolved. The CDR3 loop spans 13 amino acids. CDR1 is SGHVS and CDR2 is FNYEAQ in the germline V gene. V shed 3 bases and J shed 0 bases, with 6 bases lying between them.

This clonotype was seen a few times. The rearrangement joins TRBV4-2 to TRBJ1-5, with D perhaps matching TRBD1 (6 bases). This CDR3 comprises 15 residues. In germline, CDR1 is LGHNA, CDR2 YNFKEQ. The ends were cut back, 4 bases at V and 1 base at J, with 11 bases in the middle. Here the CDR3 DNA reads TGTGCCAGCAGCCCAGGCCAGGGGAGCAATCAGCCCCAGCATTTT. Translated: CASSPGQGSNQPQHF.

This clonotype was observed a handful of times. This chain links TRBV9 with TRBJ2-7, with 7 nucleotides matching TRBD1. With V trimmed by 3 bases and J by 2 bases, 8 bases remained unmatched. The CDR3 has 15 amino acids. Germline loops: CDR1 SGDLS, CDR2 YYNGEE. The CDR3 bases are TGTGCCAGCAGCGCCGGAACAGGGGCTACCTACGAGCAGTACTTC. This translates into CASSAGTGATYEQYF.

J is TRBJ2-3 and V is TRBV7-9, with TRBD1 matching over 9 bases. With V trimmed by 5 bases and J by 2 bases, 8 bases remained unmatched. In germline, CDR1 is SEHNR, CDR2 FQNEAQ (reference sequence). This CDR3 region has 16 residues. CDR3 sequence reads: CASSPGDRGNTDTQYF. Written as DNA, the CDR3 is TGTGCCAGCAGCCCCGGCGACAGGGGGAACACAGATACGCAGTATTTT.

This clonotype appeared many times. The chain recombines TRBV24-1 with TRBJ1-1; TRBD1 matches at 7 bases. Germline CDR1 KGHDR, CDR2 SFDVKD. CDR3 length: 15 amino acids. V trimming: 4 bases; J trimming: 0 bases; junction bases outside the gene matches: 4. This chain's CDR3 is CATSEGGGLNTEAFF. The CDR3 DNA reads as TGTGCCACCAGTGAGGGAGGGGGCCTGAACACTGAAGCTTTCTTT.

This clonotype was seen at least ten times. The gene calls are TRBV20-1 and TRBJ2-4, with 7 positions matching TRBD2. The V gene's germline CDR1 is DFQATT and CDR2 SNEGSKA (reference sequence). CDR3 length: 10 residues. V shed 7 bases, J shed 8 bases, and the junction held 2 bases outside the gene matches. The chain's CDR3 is CSEGRDIQYF. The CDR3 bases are TGCAGTGAGGGGAGGGACATTCAGTACTTC.

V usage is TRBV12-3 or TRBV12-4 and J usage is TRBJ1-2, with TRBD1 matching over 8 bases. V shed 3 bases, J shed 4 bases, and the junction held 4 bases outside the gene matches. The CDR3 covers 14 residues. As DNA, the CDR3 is TGTGCCAGCAGTTTGGGGACAGGAACCTATGGCTACACCTTC. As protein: CASSLGTGTYGYTF.

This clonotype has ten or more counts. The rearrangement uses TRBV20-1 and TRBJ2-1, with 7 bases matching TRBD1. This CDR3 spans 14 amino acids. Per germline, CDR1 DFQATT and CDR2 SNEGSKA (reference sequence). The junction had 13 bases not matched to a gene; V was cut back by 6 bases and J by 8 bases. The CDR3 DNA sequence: TGCAGTGCCGGACAGGCCCTCCGGATCGATGAGCAGTTCTTC. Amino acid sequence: CSAGQALRIDEQFF.

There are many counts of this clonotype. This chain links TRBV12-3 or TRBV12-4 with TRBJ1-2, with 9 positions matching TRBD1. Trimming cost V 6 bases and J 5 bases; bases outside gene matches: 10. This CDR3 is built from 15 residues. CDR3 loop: CASSETGGEGYGYTF. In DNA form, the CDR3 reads TGTGCCAGCAGCGAGACAGGGGGGGAGGGGTATGGCTACACCTTC.

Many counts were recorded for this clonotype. The chain's CDR3 is CASSFPGKGYEQYF. The CDR3 DNA sequence: TGCGCCAGCAGCTTCCCAGGGAAAGGGTACGAGCAGTACTTC. The chain uses TRBV5-1 and TRBJ2-7, with D maybe TRBD1 (5 bases). This CDR3 has 14 amino acids. V lost 2 bases, J lost 4 bases, and 13 bases lay in between. In germline, CDR1 is SGHRS, CDR2 YFSETQ.

The CDR3 DNA reads TGCAGTGCTAGAGATCTTAGCGGGGGGGTCTACAATGAGCAGTTCTTC. Its translation is CSARDLSGGVYNEQFF. The J gene is TRBJ2-1, the V gene TRBV20-1, with 11 nucleotides matching TRBD2. With 0 bases clipped from V and 3 bases from J, the junction kept 4 bases outside the gene matches. The V gene's germline CDR1 is DFQATT and CDR2 SNEGSKA (reference sequence). The length of the CDR3 is 16 residues.

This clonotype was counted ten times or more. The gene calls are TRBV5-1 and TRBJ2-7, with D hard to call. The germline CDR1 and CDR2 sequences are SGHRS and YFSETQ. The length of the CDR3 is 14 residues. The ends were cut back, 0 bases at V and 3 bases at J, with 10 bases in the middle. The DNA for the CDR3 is TGCGCCAGCAGCTTGGAGAGATCTCACTACGAGCAGTACTTC. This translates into CASSLERSHYEQYF.

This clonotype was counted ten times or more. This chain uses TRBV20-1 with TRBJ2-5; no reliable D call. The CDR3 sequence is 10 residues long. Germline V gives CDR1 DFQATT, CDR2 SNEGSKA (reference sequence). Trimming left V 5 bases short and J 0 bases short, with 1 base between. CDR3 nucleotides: TGCAGTGCTTACCAAGAGACCCAGTACTTC. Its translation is CSAYQETQYF.

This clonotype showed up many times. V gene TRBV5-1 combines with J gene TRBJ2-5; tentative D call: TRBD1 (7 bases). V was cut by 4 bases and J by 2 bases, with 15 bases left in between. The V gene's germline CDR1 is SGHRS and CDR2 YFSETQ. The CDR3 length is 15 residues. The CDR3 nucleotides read TGCGCCAGCAGCCGGAGGGACAGCCCACAAGAGACCCAGTACTTC. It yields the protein CASSRRDSPQETQYF.

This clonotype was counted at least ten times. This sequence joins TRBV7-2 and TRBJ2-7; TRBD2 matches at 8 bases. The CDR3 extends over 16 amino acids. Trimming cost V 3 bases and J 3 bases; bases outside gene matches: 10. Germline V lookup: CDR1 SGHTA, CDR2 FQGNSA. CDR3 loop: CASSFILAALLYEQYF. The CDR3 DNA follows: TGTGCCAGCAGCTTTATACTAGCGGCCCTACTCTACGAGCAGTACTTC. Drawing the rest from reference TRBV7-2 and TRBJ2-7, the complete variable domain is GAGVSQSPSNKVTEKGKDVELRCDPISGHTALYWYRQSLGQGLEFLIYFQGNSAPDKSGLPSDRFSAERTGGSVSTLTIQRTQQEDSAVYLCASSFILAALLYEQYFGPGTRLTVT.

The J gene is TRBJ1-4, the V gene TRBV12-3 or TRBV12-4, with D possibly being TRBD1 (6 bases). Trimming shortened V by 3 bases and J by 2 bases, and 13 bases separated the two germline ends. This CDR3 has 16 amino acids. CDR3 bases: TGTGCCAGCAGTTTGTGGGGGGCGGGGACTAATGAAAAACTGTTTTTT. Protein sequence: CASSLWGAGTNEKLFF.

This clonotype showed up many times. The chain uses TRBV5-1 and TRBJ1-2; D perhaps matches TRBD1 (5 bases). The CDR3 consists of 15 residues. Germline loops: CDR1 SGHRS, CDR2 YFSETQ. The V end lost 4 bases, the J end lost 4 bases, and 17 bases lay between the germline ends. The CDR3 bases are TGCGCCAGCAGCCTTGGGACGGTCGCAGGCTATGGCTACACCTTC. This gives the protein CASSLGTVAGYGYTF.

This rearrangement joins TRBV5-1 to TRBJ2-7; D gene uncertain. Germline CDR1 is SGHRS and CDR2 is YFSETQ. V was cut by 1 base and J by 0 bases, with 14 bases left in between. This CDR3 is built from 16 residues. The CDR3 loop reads CASSLLGTSDSYEQYF. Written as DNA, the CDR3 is TGCGCCAGCAGCTTGTTAGGCACGAGTGACTCCTACGAGCAGTACTTC.

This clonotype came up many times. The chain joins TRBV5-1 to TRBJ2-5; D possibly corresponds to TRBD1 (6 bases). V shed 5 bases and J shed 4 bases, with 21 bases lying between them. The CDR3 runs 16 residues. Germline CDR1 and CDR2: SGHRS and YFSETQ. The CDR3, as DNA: TGCGCCAGCAGGGCCGGGGCTTATGAACAGGGAGAGACCCAGTACTTC. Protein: CASRAGAYEQGETQYF.

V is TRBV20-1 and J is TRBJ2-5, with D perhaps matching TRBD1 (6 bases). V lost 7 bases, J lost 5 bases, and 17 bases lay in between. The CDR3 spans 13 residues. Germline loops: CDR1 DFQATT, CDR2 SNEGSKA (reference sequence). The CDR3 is CSVGHPYGETQYF. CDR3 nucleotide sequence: TGCAGTGTGGGACACCCTTATGGGGAGACCCAGTACTTC.

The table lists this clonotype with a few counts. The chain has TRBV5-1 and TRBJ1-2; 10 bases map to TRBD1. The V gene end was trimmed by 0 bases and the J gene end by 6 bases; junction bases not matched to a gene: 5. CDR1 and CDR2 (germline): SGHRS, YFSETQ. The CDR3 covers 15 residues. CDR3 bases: TGCGCCAGCAGCTTGGGACAGGGGGCGCGAGATGGCTACACCTTC. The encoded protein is CASSLGQGARDGYTF. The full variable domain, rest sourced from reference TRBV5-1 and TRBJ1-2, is KAGVTQTPRYLIKTRGQQVTLSCSPISGHRSVSWYQQTPGQGLQFLFEYFSETQRNKGNFPGRFSGRQFSNSRSEMNVSTLELGDSALYLCASSLGQGARDGYTFGSGTRLTVV.

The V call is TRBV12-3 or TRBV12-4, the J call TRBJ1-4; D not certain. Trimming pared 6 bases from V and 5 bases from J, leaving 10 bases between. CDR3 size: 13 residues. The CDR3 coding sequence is TGTGCCAGCAGCCCGGGCCGAAATGAAAAACTGTTTTTT. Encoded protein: CASSPGRNEKLFF.

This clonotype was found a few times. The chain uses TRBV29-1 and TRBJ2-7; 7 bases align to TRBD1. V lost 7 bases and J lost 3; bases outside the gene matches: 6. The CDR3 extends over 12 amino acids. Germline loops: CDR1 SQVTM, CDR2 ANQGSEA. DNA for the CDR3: TGCAGCGCCCGGGACAGTTACTACGAGCAGTACTTC. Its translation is CSARDSYYEQYF.

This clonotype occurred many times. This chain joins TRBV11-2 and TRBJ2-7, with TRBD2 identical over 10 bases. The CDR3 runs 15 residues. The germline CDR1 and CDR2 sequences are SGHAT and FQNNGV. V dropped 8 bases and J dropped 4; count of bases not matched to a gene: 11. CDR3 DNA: TGTGCCAGCCGGAAACCGGGACTAGCGACTTACGAGCAGTACTTC. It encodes CASRKPGLATYEQYF. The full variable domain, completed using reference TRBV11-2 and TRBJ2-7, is EAGVAQSPRYKIIEKRQSVAFWCNPISGHATLYWYQQILGQGPKLLIQFQNNGVVDDSQLPKDRFSAERLKGVDSTLKIQPAKLEDSAVYLCASRKPGLATYEQYFGPGTRLTVT.